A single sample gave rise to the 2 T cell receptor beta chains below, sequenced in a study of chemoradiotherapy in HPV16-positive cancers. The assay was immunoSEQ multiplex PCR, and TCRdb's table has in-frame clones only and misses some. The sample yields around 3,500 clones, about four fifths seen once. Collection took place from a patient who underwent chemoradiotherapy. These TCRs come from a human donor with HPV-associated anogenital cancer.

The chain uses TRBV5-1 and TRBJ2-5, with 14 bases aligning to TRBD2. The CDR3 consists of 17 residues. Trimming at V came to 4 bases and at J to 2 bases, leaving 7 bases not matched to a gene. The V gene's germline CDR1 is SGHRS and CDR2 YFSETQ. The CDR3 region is CASSTGLAGGLQETQYF. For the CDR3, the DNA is TGCGCCAGCAGCACCGGACTAGCGGGGGGCCTACAAGAGACCCAGTACTTC.

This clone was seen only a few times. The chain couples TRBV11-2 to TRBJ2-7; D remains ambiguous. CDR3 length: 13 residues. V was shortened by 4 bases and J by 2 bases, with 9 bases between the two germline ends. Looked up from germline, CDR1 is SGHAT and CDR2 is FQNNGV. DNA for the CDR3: TGTGCCAGCAGCTGGGTGTACCCCTACGAGCAGTACTTC. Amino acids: CASSWVYPYEQYF.